The present T cell receptor (beta chain) was sequenced within a study of blood T cell repertoires in COVID-19. Germline V gives CDR1 MNHNY, CDR2 SVGAGI (reference sequence). This CDR3 region has 12 residues. V gave up 5 bases and J gave up 4 bases, with 8 bases separating them. Original handling: The assay estimated nucleated cells by amplifying reference gene primers. This table comes from immunoSEQ multiplex PCR, and its TCRdb copy is limited to in-frame clones, with some not included. V, J and clone size derive from that table, while D and trimming were established from the DNA sequence. The sample holds 70,000 or so clones, approximately 86% seen once.

Sequenced sample: peripheral blood. The V gene is TRBV6-6, the J gene TRBJ1-2, with D possibly matching TRBD1 (5 bases). This receptor was obtained from a man aged 50-60 years with acute or convalescent COVID-19. This chain's CDR3 is CASSKTVYGYTF. CDR3 coding DNA: TGTGCCAGCAGTAAGACAGTCTATGGCTACACCTTC.